Listed here are 11 T cell receptor beta chains from one sample, sequenced in a study of blood T cell repertoires in COVID-19. Assay used: immunoSEQ multiplex PCR; TCRdb lists only in-frame clones, some missing. This table has some 99,000 clones, more than 70% appearing once. Sequencing was done on a sample of peripheral blood. All receptors derive from a man aged 70 or older with acute or convalescent COVID-19.

This rearrangement joins TRBV6-5 to TRBJ2-7; D is perhaps TRBD2 (6 bases). The V gene lost 2 bases and the J gene lost 4 bases, with 9 bases spanning the gap. This CDR3 comprises 13 residues. CDR1 is MNHEY and CDR2 is SVGAGI in the germline V gene. CDR3 in amino acids: CASSYEAGYEQYF. In DNA form, the CDR3 reads TGTGCCAGCAGTTACGAGGCGGGATACGAGCAGTACTTC.

The V call is TRBV7-2, the J call TRBJ1-6, with D possibly matching TRBD1 (5 bases). This CDR3 spans 17 amino acids. Germline CDR1 is SGHTA and CDR2 is FQGNSA. Between the trimmed V and J ends, which lost 3 bases and 0 bases, there was a span of 12 bases. This CDR3 is CASSFRSGGSYNSPLHF. The CDR3 DNA sequence: TGTGCCAGCAGCTTCCGATCCGGGGGCTCCTATAATTCACCCCTCCACTTT.

This sequence joins TRBV11-2 and TRBJ2-2; D might be TRBD2 (5 bases). Trimming cost V 2 bases and J 6 bases, with 10 bases left between them. Per the germline V gene, CDR1 is SGHAT and CDR2 is FQNNGV. The CDR3 covers 14 residues. The CDR3 spells CASSLTGLAGELFF. In DNA form, the CDR3 reads TGTGCCAGCAGCTTAACGGGGTTAGCCGGGGAGCTGTTTTTT.

This clone showed up just a few times. The gene calls are TRBV19 and TRBJ2-1; no clear D. The germline V gene encodes CDR1 LNHDA and CDR2 SQIVND (reference sequence). The CDR3 runs to 17 residues. The germline V and J ends were trimmed by 0 bases and 0 bases, with 12 bases remaining between them. The CDR3 loop is CASSIEALLSSYNEQFF. The CDR3 DNA follows: TGTGCCAGTAGTATAGAAGCACTCTTGAGCTCCTACAATGAGCAGTTCTTC.

This clone was found once. The rearrangement joins TRBV10-3 to TRBJ2-1; the match to TRBD2 covers 7 bases. Germline CDR1 and CDR2: ENHRY and SYGVKD. CDR3 length: 14 amino acids. V shed 4 bases and J 1 base; nucleotides not matched to a gene: 1. For the CDR3, the DNA is TGTGCCATCAGTGGGCGGGAGTCCTACAATGAGCAGTTCTTC. Residues: CAISGRESYNEQFF.

J is TRBJ1-1 and V is TRBV9, with D perhaps TRBD1 (5 bases). Germline V gene lookup returns CDR1 SGDLS and CDR2 YYNGEE. The CDR3 contains 13 residues. V was trimmed by 7 bases and J by 4 bases, leaving 14 bases between them. The CDR3 loop reads CASSQGGSTEAFF. Here the CDR3 DNA reads TGTGCCAGCTCGCAGGGAGGGTCCACTGAAGCTTTCTTT. The complete variable domain, with remaining parts taken from reference TRBV9 and TRBJ1-1, reads DSGVTQTPKHLITATGQRVTLRCSPRSGDLSVYWYQQSLDQGLQFLIQYYNGEERAKGNILERFSAQQFPDLHSELNLSSLELGDSALYFCASSQGGSTEAFFGQGTRLTVV.

The chain recombines TRBV15 with TRBJ2-5; 11 nucleotides agree with TRBD2. This CDR3 has 15 amino acids. The V gene's germline CDR1 is LNHNV and CDR2 YYDKDF (reference sequence). Losses at the gene ends were 5 bases for V and 0 bases for J; bases not matched to a gene: 2. In DNA, the CDR3 is TGTGCCACCAGCTATAGCGGGAGGGACCAAGAGACCCAGTACTTC. It specifies CATSYSGRDQETQYF.

V gene TRBV27 combines with J gene TRBJ1-2, with 12 nucleotides matching TRBD1. Germline CDR1 MNHEY, CDR2 SMNVEV (reference sequence). The CDR3 covers 16 residues. V trimming: 7 bases; J trimming: 5 bases; junction bases outside the gene matches: 11. The CDR3 region is CASTKSPGQGAYGYTF. The CDR3 DNA is TGTGCCAGCACCAAATCACCGGGACAGGGGGCGTATGGCTACACCTTC.

The V call is TRBV14, the J call TRBJ1-6, with unresolved D. Trimming stripped 0 bases from V and 0 bases from J, with 6 bases between. The germline CDR1 and CDR2 sequences are SGHDN and FVKESK. CDR3 length equals 16 residues. The CDR3 here is CASSQEASSYNSPLHF. As DNA, the CDR3 is TGTGCCAGCAGCCAAGAGGCCAGCTCCTATAATTCACCCCTCCACTTT. Looking up the rest from reference TRBV14 and TRBJ1-6 gives the full variable domain: EAGVTQFPSHSVIEKGQTVTLRCDPISGHDNLYWYRRVMGKEIKFLLHFVKESKQDESGMPNNRFLAERTGGTYSTLKVQPAELEDSGVYFCASSQEASSYNSPLHFGNGTRLTVT.

The chain joins TRBV2 to TRBJ1-1, with D perhaps TRBD1 (5 bases). There are 13 residues in the CDR3. CDR1 is SNHLY and CDR2 is FYNNEI in the germline V gene. Deletions cut 8 bases from V and 5 bases from J, with 15 bases between. CDR3 DNA sequence: TGTGCCAGCCCGGACACCCTGTATACTGAAGCTTTCTTT. This codes for CASPDTLYTEAFF. Full variable domain (outside the CDR3, taken from reference TRBV2 and TRBJ1-1): EPEVTQTPSHQVTQMGQEVILRCVPISNHLYFYWYRQILGQKVEFLVSFYNNEISEKSEIFDDQFSVERPDGSNFTLKIRSTKLEDSAMYFCASPDTLYTEAFFGQGTRLTVV.

The chain uses TRBV28 and TRBJ2-4; 7 nucleotides match TRBD1. The germline CDR1 and CDR2 sequences are MDHEN and SYDVKM. The CDR3 loop spans 17 amino acids. V dropped 8 bases and J dropped 1; count of bases not matched to a gene: 14. CDR3 loop: CASGFHPGTVAKNIQYF. CDR3 sequence (DNA): TGTGCCAGCGGGTTCCACCCTGGGACAGTGGCCAAAAACATTCAGTACTTC.